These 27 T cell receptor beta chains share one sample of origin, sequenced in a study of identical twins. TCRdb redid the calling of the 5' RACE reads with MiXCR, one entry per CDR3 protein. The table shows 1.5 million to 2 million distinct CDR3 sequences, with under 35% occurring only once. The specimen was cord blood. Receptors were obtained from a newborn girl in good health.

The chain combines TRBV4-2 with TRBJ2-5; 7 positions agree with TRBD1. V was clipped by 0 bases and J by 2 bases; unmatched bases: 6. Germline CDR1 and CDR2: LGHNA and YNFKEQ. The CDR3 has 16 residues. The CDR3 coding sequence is TGTGCCAGCAGCCAAGAAAGGGGGACAGATCAAGAGACCCAGTACTTC. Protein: CASSQERGTDQETQYF.

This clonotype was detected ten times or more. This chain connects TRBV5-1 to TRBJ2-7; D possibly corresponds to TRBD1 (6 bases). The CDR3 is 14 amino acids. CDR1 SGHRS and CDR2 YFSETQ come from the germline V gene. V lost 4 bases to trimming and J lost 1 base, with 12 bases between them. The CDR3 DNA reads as TGCGCCAGCAGCCGCCGGACAGATTCCTACGAGCAGTACTTC. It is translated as CASSRRTDSYEQYF. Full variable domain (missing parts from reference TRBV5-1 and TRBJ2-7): KAGVTQTPRYLIKTRGQQVTLSCSPISGHRSVSWYQQTPGQGLQFLFEYFSETQRNKGNFPGRFSGRQFSNSRSEMNVSTLELGDSALYLCASSRRTDSYEQYFGPGTRLTVT.

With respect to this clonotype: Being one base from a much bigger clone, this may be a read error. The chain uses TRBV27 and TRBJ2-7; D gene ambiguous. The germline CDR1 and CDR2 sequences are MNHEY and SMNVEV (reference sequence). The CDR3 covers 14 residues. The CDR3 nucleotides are TGTGCCGGCAGTCTCAGTAGGAACACCTACGAGCAGTACTTC. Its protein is CAGSLSRNTYEQYF.

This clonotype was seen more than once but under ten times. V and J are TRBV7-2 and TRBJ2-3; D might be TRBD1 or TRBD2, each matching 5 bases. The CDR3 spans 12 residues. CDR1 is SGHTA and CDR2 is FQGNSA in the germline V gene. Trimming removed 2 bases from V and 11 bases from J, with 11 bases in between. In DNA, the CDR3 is TGTGCCAGCAGCTTAACTCGTGGGGGGCAGTATTTT. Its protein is CASSLTRGGQYF.

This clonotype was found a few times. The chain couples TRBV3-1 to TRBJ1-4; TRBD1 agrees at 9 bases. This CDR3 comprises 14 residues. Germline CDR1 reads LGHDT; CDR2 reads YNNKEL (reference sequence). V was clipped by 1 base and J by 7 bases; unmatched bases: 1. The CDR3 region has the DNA TGTGCCAGCAGCCAAGGGACAGGGGTTGAAAAACTGTTTTTT. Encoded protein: CASSQGTGVEKLFF.

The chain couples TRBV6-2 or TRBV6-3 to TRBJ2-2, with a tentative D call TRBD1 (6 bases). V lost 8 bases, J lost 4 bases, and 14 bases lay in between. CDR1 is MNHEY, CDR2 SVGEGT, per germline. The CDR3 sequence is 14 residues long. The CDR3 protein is CASGGALFTGELFF. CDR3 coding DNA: TGTGCCAGCGGGGGCGCCCTCTTCACCGGGGAGCTGTTTTTT.

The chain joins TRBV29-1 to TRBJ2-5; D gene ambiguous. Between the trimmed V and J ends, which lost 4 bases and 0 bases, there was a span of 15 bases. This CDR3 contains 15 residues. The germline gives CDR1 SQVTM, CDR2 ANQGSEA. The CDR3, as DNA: TGCAGCGTTGGGCCTTCGGCACTTCACCAAGAGACCCAGTACTTC. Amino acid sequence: CSVGPSALHQETQYF.

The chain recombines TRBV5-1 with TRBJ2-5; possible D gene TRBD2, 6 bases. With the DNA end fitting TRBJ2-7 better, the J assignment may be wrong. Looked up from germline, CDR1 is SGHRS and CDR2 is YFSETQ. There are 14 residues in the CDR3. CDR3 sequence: CASSAGGRTPEQYF. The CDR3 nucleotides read TGCGCCAGCAGCGCCGGGGGTAGAACACCCGAGCAGTACTTC.

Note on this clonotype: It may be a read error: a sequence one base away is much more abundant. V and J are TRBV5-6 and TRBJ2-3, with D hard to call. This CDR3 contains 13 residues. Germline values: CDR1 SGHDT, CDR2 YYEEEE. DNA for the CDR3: TGTGCCGGCAGCTTCCAGAGCACAGATACGCAGTATTTT. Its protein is CAGSFQSTDTQYF.

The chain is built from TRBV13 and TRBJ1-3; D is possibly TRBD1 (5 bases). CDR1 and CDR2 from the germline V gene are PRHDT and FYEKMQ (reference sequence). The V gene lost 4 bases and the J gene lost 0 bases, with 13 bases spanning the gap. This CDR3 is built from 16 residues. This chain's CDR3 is CASSSPDSLSGNTIYF. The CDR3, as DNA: TGTGCCAGCAGCTCCCCTGACAGCCTCTCTGGAAACACCATATATTTT.

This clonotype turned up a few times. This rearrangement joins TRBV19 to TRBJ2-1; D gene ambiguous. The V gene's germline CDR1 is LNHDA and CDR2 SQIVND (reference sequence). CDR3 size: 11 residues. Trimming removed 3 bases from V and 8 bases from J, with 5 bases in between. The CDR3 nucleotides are TGTGCCAGTAGTATGAGCGATGAGCAGTTCTTC. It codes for CASSMSDEQFF.

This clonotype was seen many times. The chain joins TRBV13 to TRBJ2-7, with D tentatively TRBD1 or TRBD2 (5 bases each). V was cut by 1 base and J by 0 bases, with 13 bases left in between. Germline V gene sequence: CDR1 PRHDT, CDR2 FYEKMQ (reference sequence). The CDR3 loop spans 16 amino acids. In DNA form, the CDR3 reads TGTGCCAGCAGCTTAGTGGGGGTTTGGAGCTCCTACGAGCAGTACTTC. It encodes CASSLVGVWSSYEQYF.

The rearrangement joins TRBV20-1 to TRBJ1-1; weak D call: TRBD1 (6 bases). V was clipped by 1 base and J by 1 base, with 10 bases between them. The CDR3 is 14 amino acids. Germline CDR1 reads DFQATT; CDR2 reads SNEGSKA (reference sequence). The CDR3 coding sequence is TGCAGTGCTAGAGCCCCGGACAGGAACACTGAAGCTTTCTTT. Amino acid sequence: CSARAPDRNTEAFF.

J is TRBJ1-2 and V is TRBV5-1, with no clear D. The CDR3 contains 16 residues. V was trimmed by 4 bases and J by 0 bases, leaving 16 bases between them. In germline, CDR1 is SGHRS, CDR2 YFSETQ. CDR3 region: CASSPGIERSNYGYTF. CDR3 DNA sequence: TGCGCCAGCAGCCCAGGTATAGAAAGATCTAACTATGGCTACACCTTC. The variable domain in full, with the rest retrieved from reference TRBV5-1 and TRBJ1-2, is KAGVTQTPRYLIKTRGQQVTLSCSPISGHRSVSWYQQTPGQGLQFLFEYFSETQRNKGNFPGRFSGRQFSNSRSEMNVSTLELGDSALYLCASSPGIERSNYGYTFGSGTRLTVV.

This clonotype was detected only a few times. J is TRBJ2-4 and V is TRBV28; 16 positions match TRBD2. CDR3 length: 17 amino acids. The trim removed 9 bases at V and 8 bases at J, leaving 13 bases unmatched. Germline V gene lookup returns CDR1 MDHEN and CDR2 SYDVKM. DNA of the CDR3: TGTGCCAGAGCAGGGGGACTAGCGGGAGGGCTTTGGGACATTCAGTACTTC. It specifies CARAGGLAGGLWDIQYF.

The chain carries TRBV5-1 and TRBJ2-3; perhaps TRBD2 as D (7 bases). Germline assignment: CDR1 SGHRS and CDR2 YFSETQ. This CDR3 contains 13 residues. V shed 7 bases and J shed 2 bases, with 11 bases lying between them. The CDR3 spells CASRGADTDTQYF. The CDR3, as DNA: TGCGCCAGCCGGGGGGCGGACACAGATACGCAGTATTTT.

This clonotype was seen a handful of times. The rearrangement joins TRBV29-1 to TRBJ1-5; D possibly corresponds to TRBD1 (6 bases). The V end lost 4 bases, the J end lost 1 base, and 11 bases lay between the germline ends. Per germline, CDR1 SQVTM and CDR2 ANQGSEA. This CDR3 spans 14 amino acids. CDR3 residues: CSVAGGASNQPQHF. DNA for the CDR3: TGCAGCGTTGCCGGGGGGGCGAGCAATCAGCCCCAGCATTTT.

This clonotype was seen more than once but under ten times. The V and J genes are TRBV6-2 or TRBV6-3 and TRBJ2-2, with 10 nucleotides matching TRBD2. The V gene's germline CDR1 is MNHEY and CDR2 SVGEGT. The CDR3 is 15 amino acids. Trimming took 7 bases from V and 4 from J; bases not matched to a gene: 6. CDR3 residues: CASTLAGRPTGELFF. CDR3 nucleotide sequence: TGTGCCAGCACACTAGCGGGACGACCCACCGGGGAGCTGTTTTTT.

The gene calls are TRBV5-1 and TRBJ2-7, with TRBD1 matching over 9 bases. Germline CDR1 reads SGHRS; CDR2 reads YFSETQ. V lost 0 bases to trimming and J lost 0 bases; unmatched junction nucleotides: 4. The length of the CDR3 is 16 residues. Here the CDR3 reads CASSLVGTGYSYEQYF. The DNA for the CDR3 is TGCGCCAGCAGCTTGGTGGGGACAGGGTACTCCTACGAGCAGTACTTC.

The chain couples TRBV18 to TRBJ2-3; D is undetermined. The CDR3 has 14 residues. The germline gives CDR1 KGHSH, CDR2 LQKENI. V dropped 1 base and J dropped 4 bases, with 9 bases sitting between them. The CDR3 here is CASSPLFSPDTQYF. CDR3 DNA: TGTGCCAGCTCACCACTTTTTTCCCCAGATACGCAGTATTTT.

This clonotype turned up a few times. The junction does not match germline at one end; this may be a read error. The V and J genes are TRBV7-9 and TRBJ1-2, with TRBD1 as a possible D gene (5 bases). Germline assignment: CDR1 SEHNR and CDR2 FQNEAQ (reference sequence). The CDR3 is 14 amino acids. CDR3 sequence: CASTLFQGSYDYTF. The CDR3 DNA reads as TGTGCCAGCACCCTATTTCAGGGCAGCTATGACTACACCTTC.

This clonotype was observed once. The CDR3 spells CASSLVRTLPYEQFF. The CDR3, as DNA: TGTGCCAGCAGCTTAGTTCGGACGTTACCCTACGAGCAGTTCTTC. The chain couples TRBV11-2 to TRBJ2-1; no firm D call. Germline CDR1 SGHAT, CDR2 FQNNGV. The V end was cut by 1 base, the J end by 10 bases, with 17 bases between. CDR3 length: 15 amino acids.

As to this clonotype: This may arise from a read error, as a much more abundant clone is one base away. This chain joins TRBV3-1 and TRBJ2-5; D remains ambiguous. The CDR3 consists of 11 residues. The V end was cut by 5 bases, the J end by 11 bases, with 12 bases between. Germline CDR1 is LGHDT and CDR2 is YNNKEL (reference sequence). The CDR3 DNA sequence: TGTGCCAGCAGCTTTCGAACAAAGCAGTACTTC. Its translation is CASSFRTKQYF.

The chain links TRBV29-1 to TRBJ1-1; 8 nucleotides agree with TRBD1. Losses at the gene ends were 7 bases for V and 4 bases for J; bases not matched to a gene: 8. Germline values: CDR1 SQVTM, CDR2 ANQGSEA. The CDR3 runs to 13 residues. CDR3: CSADRGPFTEAFF. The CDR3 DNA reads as TGCAGCGCCGACAGGGGCCCTTTCACTGAAGCTTTCTTT.

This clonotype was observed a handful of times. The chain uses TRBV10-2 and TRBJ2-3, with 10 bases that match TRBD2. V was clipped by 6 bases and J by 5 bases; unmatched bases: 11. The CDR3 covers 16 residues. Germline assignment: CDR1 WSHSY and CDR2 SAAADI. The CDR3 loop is CASRMESGGALDTQYF. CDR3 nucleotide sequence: TGCGCCAGCAGGATGGAGAGCGGGGGGGCCCTAGATACGCAGTATTTT.

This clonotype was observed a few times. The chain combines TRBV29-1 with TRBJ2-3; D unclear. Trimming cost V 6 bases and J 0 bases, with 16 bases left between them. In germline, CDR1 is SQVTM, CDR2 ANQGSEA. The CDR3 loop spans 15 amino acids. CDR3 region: CSVLMVSWSTDTQYF. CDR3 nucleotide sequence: TGCAGCGTCCTGATGGTCAGCTGGAGCACAGATACGCAGTATTTT.

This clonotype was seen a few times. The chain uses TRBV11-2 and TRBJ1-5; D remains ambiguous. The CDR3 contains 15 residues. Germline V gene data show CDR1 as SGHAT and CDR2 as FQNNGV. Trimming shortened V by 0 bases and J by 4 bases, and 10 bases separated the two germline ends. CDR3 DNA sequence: TGTGCCAGCAGCTTAGATAAAACTCCTAATCAGCCCCAGCATTTT. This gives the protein CASSLDKTPNQPQHF.